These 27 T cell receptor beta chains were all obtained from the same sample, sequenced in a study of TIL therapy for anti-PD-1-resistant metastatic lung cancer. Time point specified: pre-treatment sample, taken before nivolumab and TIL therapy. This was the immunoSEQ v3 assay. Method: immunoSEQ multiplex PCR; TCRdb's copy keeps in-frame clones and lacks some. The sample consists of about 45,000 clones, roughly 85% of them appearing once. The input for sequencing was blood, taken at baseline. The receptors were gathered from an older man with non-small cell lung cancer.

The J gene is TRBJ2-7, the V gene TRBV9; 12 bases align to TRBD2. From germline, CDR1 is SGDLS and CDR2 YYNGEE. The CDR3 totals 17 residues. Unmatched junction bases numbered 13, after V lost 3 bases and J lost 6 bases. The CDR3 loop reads CASSASGGLAGVSEQYF. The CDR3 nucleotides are TGTGCCAGCAGCGCCTCGGGGGGACTAGCGGGCGTGTCCGAGCAGTACTTC.

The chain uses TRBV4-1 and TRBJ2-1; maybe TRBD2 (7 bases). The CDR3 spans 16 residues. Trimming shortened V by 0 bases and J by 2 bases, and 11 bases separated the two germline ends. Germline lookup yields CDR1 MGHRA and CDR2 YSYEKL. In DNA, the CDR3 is TGCGCCAGCAGCCAAGATTTAGGGGGGGCCTACAATGAGCAGTTCTTC. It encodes CASSQDLGGAYNEQFF.

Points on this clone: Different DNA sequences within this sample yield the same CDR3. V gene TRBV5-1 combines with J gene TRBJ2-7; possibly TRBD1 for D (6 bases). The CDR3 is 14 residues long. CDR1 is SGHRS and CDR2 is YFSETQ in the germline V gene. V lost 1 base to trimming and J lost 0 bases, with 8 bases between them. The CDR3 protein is CASSLIGGSYEQYF. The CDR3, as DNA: TGCGCCAGCAGCTTGATAGGGGGCTCCTACGAGCAGTACTTC.

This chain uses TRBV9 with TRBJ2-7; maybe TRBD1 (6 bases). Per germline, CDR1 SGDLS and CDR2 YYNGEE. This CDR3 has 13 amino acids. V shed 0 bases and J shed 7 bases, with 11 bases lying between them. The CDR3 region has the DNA TGTGCCAGCAGCGTAGACGTGAGGGGGGAGCAGTACTTC. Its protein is CASSVDVRGEQYF.

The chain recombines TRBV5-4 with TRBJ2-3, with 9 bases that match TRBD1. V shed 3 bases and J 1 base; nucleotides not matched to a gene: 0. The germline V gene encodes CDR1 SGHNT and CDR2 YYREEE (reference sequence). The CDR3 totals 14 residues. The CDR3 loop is CASSWDRGTDTQYF. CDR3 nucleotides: TGTGCCAGCAGCTGGGACAGGGGCACAGATACGCAGTATTTT. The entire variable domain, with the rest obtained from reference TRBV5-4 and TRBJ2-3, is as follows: ETGVTQSPTHLIKTRGQQVTLRCSSQSGHNTVSWYQQALGQGPQFIFQYYREEENGRGNFPPRFSGLQFPNYSSELNVNALELDDSALYLCASSWDRGTDTQYFGPGTRLTVL.

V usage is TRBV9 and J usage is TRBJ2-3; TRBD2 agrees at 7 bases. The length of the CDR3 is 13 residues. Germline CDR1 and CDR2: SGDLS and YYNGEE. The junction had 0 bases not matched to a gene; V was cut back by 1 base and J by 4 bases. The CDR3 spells CASSVTSADTQYF. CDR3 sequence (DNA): TGTGCCAGCAGCGTAACTAGCGCAGATACGCAGTATTTT.

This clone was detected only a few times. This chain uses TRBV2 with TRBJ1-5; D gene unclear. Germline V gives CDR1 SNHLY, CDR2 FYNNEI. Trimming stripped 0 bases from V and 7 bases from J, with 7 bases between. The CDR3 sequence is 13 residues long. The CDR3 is CASSEALRQPQHF. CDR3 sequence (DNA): TGTGCCAGCAGTGAAGCGCTTCGACAGCCCCAGCATTTT.

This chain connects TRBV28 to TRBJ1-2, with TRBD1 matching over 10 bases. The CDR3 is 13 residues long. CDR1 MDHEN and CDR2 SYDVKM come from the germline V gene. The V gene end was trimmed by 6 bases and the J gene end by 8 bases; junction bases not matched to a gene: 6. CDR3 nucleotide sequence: TGTGCCAGCAGCTCAGACAGGGGGCGAGGCTACACCTTC. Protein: CASSSDRGRGYTF.

CDR3 DNA: TGTGCCAGCAGCCGGACAGCCTCCTACGAGCAGTACTTC. It is translated as CASSRTASYEQYF. V is TRBV11-2 and J is TRBJ2-7; a possible D gene is TRBD1 (6 bases). The ends were cut back, 5 bases at V and 0 bases at J, with 8 bases in the middle. The length of the CDR3 is 13 residues. Germline CDR1 is SGHAT and CDR2 is FQNNGV.

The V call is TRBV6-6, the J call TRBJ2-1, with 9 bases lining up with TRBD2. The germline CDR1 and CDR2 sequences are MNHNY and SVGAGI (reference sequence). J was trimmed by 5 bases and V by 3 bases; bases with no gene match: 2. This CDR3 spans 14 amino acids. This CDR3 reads CASSYLAGDNEQFF. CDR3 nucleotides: TGTGCCAGCAGTTATTTAGCGGGAGACAATGAGCAGTTCTTC.

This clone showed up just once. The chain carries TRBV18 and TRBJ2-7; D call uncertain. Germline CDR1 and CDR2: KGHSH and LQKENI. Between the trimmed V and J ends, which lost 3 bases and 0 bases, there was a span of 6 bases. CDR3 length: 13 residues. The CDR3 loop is CASSPGFSYEQYF. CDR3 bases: TGTGCCAGCTCACCGGGGTTCTCCTACGAGCAGTACTTC.

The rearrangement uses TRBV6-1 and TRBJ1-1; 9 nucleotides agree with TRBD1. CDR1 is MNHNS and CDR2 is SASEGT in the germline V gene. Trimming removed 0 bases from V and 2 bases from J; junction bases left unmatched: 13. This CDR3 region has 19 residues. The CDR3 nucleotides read TGTGCCAGCAGTGAAGCTCTTATGGGGGGGACAGGGCGAAACACTGAAGCTTTCTTT. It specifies CASSEALMGGTGRNTEAFF.

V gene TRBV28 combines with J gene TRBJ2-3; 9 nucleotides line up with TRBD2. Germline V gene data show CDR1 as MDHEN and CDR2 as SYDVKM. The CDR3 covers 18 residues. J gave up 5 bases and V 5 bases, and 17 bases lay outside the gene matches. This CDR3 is CASSRELAAGGPIDTQYF. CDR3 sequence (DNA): TGTGCCAGCAGTAGGGAGTTGGCGGCGGGAGGGCCAATAGATACGCAGTATTTT.

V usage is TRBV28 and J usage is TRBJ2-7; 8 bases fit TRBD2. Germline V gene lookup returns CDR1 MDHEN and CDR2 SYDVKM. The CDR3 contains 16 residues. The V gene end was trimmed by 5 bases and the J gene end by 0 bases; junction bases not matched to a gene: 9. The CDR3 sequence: CASSPSGSPLSYEQYF. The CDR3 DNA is TGTGCCAGCAGTCCGAGCGGGAGTCCCCTCTCCTACGAGCAGTACTTC.

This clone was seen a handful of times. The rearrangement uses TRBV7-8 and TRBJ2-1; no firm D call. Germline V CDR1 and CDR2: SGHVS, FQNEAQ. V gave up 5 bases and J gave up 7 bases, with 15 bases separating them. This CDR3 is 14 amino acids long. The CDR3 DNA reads TGTGCCAGCAGCCCGGCGCGTGGTCGGAATGAGCAGTTCTTC. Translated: CASSPARGRNEQFF. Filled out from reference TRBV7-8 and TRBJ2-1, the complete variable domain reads GAGVSQSPRYKVAKRGQDVALRCDPISGHVSLFWYQQALGQGPEFLTYFQNEAQLDKSGLPSDRFFAERPEGSVSTLKIQRTQQEDSAVYLCASSPARGRNEQFFGPGTRLTVL.

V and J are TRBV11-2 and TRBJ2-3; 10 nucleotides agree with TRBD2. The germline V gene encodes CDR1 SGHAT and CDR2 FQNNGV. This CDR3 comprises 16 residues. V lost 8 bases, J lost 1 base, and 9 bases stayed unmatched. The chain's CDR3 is CASRRTSGGGTDTQYF. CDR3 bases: TGTGCCAGCCGACGGACTAGCGGAGGTGGCACAGATACGCAGTATTTT.

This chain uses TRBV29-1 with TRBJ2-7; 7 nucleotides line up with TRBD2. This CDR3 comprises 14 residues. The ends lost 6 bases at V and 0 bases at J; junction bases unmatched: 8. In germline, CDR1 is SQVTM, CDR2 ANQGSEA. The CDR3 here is CSVSLTSSSYEQYF. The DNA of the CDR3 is TGCAGCGTCAGCCTGACTAGCAGCTCCTACGAGCAGTACTTC.

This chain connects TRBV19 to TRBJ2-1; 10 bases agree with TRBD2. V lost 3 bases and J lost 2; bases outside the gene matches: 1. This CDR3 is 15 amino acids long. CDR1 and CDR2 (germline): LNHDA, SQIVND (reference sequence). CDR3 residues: CASSITSGTYNEQFF. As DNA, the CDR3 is TGTGCCAGTAGTATTACTAGCGGGACCTACAATGAGCAGTTCTTC.

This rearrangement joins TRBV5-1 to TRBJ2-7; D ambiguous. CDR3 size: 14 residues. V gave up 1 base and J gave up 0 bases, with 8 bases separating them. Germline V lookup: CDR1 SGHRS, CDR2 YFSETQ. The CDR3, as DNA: TGCGCCAGCAGCTTGTCACCTACCTCCTACGAGCAGTACTTC. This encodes CASSLSPTSYEQYF.

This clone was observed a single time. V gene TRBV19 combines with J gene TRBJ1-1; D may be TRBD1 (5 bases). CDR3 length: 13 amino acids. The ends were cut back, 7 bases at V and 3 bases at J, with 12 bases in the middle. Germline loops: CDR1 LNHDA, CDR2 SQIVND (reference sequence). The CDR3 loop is CASKGPSDTEAFF. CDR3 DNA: TGTGCCAGTAAGGGACCGTCTGACACTGAAGCTTTCTTT.

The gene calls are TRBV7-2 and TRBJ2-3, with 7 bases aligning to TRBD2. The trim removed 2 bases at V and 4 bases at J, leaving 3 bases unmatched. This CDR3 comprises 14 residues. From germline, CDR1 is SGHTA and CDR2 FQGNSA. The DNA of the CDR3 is TGTGCCAGCAGCTTATTAGCGGGTCCAGATACGCAGTATTTT. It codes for CASSLLAGPDTQYF. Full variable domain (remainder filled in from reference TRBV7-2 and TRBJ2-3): GAGVSQSPSNKVTEKGKDVELRCDPISGHTALYWYRQSLGQGLEFLIYFQGNSAPDKSGLPSDRFSAERTGGSVSTLTIQRTQQEDSAVYLCASSLLAGPDTQYFGPGTRLTVL.

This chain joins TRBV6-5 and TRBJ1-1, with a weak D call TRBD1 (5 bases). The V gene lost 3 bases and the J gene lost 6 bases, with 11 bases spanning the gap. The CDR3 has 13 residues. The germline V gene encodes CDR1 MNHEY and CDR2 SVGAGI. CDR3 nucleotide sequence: TGTGCCAGCAGTTATCAGGGTTTTGCTGAAGCTTTCTTT. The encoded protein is CASSYQGFAEAFF.

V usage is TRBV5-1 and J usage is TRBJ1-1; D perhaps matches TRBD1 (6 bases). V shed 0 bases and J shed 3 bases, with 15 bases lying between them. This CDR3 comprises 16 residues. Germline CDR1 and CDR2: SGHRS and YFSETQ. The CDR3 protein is CASSLGPTGFHTEAFF. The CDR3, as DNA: TGCGCCAGCAGCTTGGGGCCTACAGGGTTTCACACTGAAGCTTTCTTT. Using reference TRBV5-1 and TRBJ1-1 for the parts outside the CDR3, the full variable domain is KAGVTQTPRYLIKTRGQQVTLSCSPISGHRSVSWYQQTPGQGLQFLFEYFSETQRNKGNFPGRFSGRQFSNSRSEMNVSTLELGDSALYLCASSLGPTGFHTEAFFGQGTRLTVV.

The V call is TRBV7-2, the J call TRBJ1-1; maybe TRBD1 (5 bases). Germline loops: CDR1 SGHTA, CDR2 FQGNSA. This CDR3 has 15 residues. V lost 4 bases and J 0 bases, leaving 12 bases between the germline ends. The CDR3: CASSYTGGVNTEAFF. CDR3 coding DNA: TGTGCCAGCAGCTACACAGGAGGAGTGAACACTGAAGCTTTCTTT. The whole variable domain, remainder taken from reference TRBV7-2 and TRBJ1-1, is GAGVSQSPSNKVTEKGKDVELRCDPISGHTALYWYRQSLGQGLEFLIYFQGNSAPDKSGLPSDRFSAERTGGSVSTLTIQRTQQEDSAVYLCASSYTGGVNTEAFFGQGTRLTVV.

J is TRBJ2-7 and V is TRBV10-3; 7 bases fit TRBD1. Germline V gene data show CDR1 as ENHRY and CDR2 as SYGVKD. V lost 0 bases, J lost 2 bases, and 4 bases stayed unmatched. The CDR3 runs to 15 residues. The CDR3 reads CAISESPGQTYEQYF. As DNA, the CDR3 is TGTGCCATCAGTGAGTCTCCGGGACAGACCTACGAGCAGTACTTC.

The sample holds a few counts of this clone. Here the CDR3 DNA reads TGTGCCACCAGCAGAGAGGGCGGGGGACAATTCTACTACGAGCAGTACTTC. It specifies CATSREGGGQFYYEQYF. V and J are TRBV15 and TRBJ2-7; a possible D gene is TRBD2 (7 bases). This CDR3 comprises 17 residues. V was shortened by 0 bases and J by 3 bases, with 18 bases between the two germline ends. The germline V gene has CDR1 LNHNV and CDR2 YYDKDF (reference sequence).

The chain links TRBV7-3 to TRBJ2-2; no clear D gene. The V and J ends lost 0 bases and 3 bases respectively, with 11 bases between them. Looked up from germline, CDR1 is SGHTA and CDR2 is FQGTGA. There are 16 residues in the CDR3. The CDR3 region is CASSLTLGPYTGELFF. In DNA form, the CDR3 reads TGTGCCAGCAGCTTAACGTTAGGGCCGTACACCGGGGAGCTGTTTTTT.